One TCR beta chain is described in this entry. V lost 3 bases, J lost 7 bases, and 10 bases stayed unmatched. Germline CDR1 is MGHRA and CDR2 is YSYEKL. The length of the CDR3 is 15 residues. MiXCR was run by TCRdb on the RT-PCR reads, yielding one entry per CDR3 protein. The repertoire consists of 550,000 to 750,000 distinct CDR3 sequences, with approximately 15% occurring once and the leading ten covering roughly 3.9%. The sample was memory CD4+ T cells from blood. The source of this sequence is a female donor in good health, serving as a healthy control. The chain links TRBV4-1 to TRBJ2-3; 7 nucleotides agree with TRBD1. DNA of the CDR3: TGCGCCAGCAGCCAGATGACAGGGTCAGCAAATACGCAGTATTTT. As protein: CASSQMTGSANTQYF.